The 22 T cell receptor beta chains below come from one sample, sequenced in a study of blood T cell repertoires in COVID-19. The data were produced by immunoSEQ multiplex PCR, yet TCRdb's version contains in-frame clones alone and is incomplete. The sample carries about 70,000 clones, around 90% recorded once. The sequenced material came from peripheral blood. The source is a human donor in a cohort sampled during active COVID-19.

The rearrangement joins TRBV3-1 (or the pseudogene TRBV3-2) to TRBJ2-7; TRBD2 matches 9 bases. The CDR3 is made up of 15 amino acids. Germline CDR1 is LGHDT and CDR2 is YNNKEL (reference sequence). After removal of 2 bases from V and 2 bases from J, the junction contained 4 bases not matched to a gene. The CDR3 sequence: CASSQNSGSAYEQYV. The DNA of the CDR3 is TGTGCCAGCAGCCAAAATAGCGGGAGCGCCTACGAGCAGTACGTC.

The rearrangement joins TRBV7-2 to TRBJ2-2, with 7 bases lining up with TRBD1. The junction had 18 bases not matched to a gene; V was cut back by 6 bases and J by 2 bases. This CDR3 is 19 amino acids long. The V gene's germline CDR1 is SGHTA and CDR2 FQGNSA. The CDR3 loop reads CASSRLTGTEFINTGELFF. The DNA for the CDR3 is TGTGCCAGCAGTCGACTTACCGGGACAGAGTTTATTAACACCGGGGAGCTGTTTTTT.

The chain joins TRBV28 to TRBJ1-5; D is perhaps TRBD1 (6 bases). The germline CDR1 and CDR2 sequences are MDHEN and SYDVKM. Trimming removed 4 bases at V and 0 bases at J, with 10 bases between. This CDR3 contains 15 residues. The CDR3 nucleotides are TGTGCCAGCAGTTCCAGGGGAGCTAGCAATCAGCCCCAGCATTTT. Protein sequence: CASSSRGASNQPQHF.

The chain couples TRBV2 to TRBJ1-2; perhaps TRBD1 as D (5 bases). Germline V gene data show CDR1 as SNHLY and CDR2 as FYNNEI. This CDR3 comprises 12 residues. Trimming pared 4 bases from V and 4 bases from J, leaving 7 bases between. CDR3 region: CASSGTFYGYTF. The CDR3, as DNA: TGTGCCAGCAGTGGGACATTCTATGGCTACACCTTC.

This clone came up once. This specimen includes other DNA sequences encoding the same CDR3. The V and J genes are TRBV5-1 and TRBJ2-1; 10 bases agree with TRBD2. Germline loops: CDR1 SGHRS, CDR2 YFSETQ. V lost 0 bases and J lost 0; bases outside the gene matches: 3. The CDR3 has 17 amino acids. The CDR3 here is CASSLAPSGSSYNEQFF. CDR3 DNA sequence: TGCGCCAGCAGCTTGGCGCCTAGCGGGAGCTCCTACAATGAGCAGTTCTTC.

The CDR3 nucleotides read TGTGCCAGCAGCTCGTCTATGGCGACTAGCACAGATACGCAGTATTTT. Its protein product is CASSSSMATSTDTQYF. The rearrangement uses TRBV13 and TRBJ2-3; D gene uncertain. The CDR3 has 16 residues. With 4 bases removed from V and 0 bases from J, the gap between germline ends came to 14 bases. Per germline, CDR1 PRHDT and CDR2 FYEKMQ (reference sequence).

V gene TRBV15 combines with J gene TRBJ2-2; the D gene is possibly TRBD2 (6 bases). Germline values: CDR1 LNHNV, CDR2 YYDKDF (reference sequence). The CDR3 contains 16 residues. V gave up 0 bases and J gave up 6 bases, with 14 bases separating them. In DNA form, the CDR3 reads TGTGCCACCAGCAGAGATCCCGCTAGCGTCCCCGGGGAGCTGTTTTTT. Encoded protein: CATSRDPASVPGELFF.

The J gene is TRBJ2-5, the V gene TRBV5-1, with 7 bases aligning to TRBD2. V was pared by 2 bases and J by 0 bases, with 7 bases of the junction left unmatched. CDR3 length: 16 amino acids. In germline, CDR1 is SGHRS, CDR2 YFSETQ. CDR3 nucleotides: TGCGCCAGCAGCTTCAGGGCTAGCGGTTACCAAGAGACCCAGTACTTC. This codes for CASSFRASGYQETQYF.

The chain joins TRBV7-2 to TRBJ2-7, with D possibly TRBD1 on 6 matching bases. The CDR3 extends over 13 amino acids. V was pared by 5 bases and J by 3 bases, with 11 bases between. Germline CDR1 reads SGHTA; CDR2 reads FQGNSA. DNA for the CDR3: TGTGCCAGCAGCCCAGGGGTGGGCTACGAGCAGTACTTC. Protein product: CASSPGVGYEQYF. Full variable domain (rest looked up from reference TRBV7-2 and TRBJ2-7): GAGVSQSPSNKVTEKGKDVELRCDPISGHTALYWYRQSLGQGLEFLIYFQGNSAPDKSGLPSDRFSAERTGGSVSTLTIQRTQQEDSAVYLCASSPGVGYEQYFGPGTRLTVT.

The V and J genes are TRBV5-4 and TRBJ2-5; a possible D gene is TRBD1 (7 bases). Germline loops: CDR1 SGHNT, CDR2 YYREEE (reference sequence). CDR3 length: 14 amino acids. Trimming removed 5 bases from V and 4 bases from J, with 15 bases in between. The CDR3 DNA reads as TGTGCCAGCAGTTCACAGGGGAGGTCAGAGACCCAGTACTTC. This codes for CASSSQGRSETQYF.

V usage is TRBV3-1 (or the pseudogene TRBV3-2) and J usage is TRBJ2-2; D is possibly TRBD1 (6 bases). Trimming shortened V by 8 bases and J by 0 bases, and 13 bases separated the two germline ends. This CDR3 contains 15 residues. Looked up from germline, CDR1 is LGHDT and CDR2 is YNNKEL (reference sequence). This chain's CDR3 is CASARQASNTGELFF. CDR3 nucleotides: TGTGCCAGCGCCCGACAGGCCTCGAACACCGGGGAGCTGTTTTTT.

This clone is a singleton in its sample. The V and J genes are TRBV6-5 and TRBJ1-2, with D perhaps TRBD1 (5 bases). This CDR3 is 14 amino acids long. Germline V gene data show CDR1 as MNHEY and CDR2 as SVGAGI. Trimming stripped 0 bases from V and 4 bases from J, with 9 bases between. The CDR3 reads CASSYSRGGYGYTF. Here the CDR3 DNA reads TGTGCCAGCAGTTACTCGCGGGGGGGCTATGGCTACACCTTC.

This clone has just a few counts. This chain connects TRBV30 to TRBJ2-2; D is undetermined. Per germline, CDR1 GTSNPN and CDR2 SVGIG (reference sequence). The CDR3 sequence is 14 residues long. Trimming removed 0 bases from V and 6 bases from J, with 11 bases in between. In DNA form, the CDR3 reads TGTGCCTGGAGTGTAAGAGTCGAGGCCGGGGAGCTGTTTTTT. Residues: CAWSVRVEAGELFF.

This chain joins TRBV10-2 and TRBJ2-7; D gene unclear. CDR1 and CDR2 from the germline V gene are WSHSY and SAAADI. V lost 7 bases, J lost 5 bases, and 9 bases lay in between. The CDR3 is made up of 11 amino acids. DNA for the CDR3: TGCGCCAGCACAGTTGCGGACGAGCAGTACTTC. This gives the protein CASTVADEQYF.

The rearrangement links TRBV5-1 to TRBJ2-1, with D possibly TRBD2 on 6 matching bases. The ends were cut back, 4 bases at V and 10 bases at J, with 21 bases in the middle. The CDR3 contains 15 residues. Germline V gene sequence: CDR1 SGHRS, CDR2 YFSETQ. The CDR3, as DNA: TGCGCCAGCAGCCCCATCGGAGCGGGTCTTAGGGAGCAGTTCTTC. Encoded protein: CASSPIGAGLREQFF.

The rearrangement uses TRBV4-2 and TRBJ1-2; the D gene is possibly TRBD1 (5 bases). Trimming took 4 bases from V and 4 from J, leaving 16 bases between them. CDR1 LGHNA and CDR2 YNFKEQ come from the germline V gene. The CDR3 runs 15 residues. CDR3 sequence: CASSPLRGDLYGYTF. DNA of the CDR3: TGTGCCAGCAGCCCTCTACGGGGGGACCTCTATGGCTACACCTTC.

The chain joins TRBV7-2 to TRBJ2-1; D is perhaps TRBD2 (6 bases). The CDR3 is 16 amino acids. CDR1 SGHTA and CDR2 FQGNSA come from the germline V gene. The V gene lost 2 bases and the J gene lost 1 base, with 12 bases spanning the gap. The CDR3 DNA reads TGTGCCAGCAGCTTATGGGGCGGGGCATCCTACAATGAGCAGTTCTTC. Its protein product is CASSLWGGASYNEQFF.

The chain joins TRBV9 to TRBJ2-1, with 8 bases identical to TRBD1. This CDR3 is 15 amino acids long. In germline, CDR1 is SGDLS, CDR2 YYNGEE. Losses at the gene ends were 4 bases for V and 3 bases for J; bases not matched to a gene: 6. The CDR3 nucleotides are TGTGCCAGCAGCCCTCGGGACAGGAACTACAATGAGCAGTTCTTC. Encoded protein: CASSPRDRNYNEQFF. Using reference TRBV9 and TRBJ2-1 for the parts outside the CDR3, the full variable domain is DSGVTQTPKHLITATGQRVTLRCSPRSGDLSVYWYQQSLDQGLQFLIQYYNGEERAKGNILERFSAQQFPDLHSELNLSSLELGDSALYFCASSPRDRNYNEQFFGPGTRLTVL.

The chain joins TRBV7-8 to TRBJ1-1; TRBD1 agrees at 9 bases. After removal of 5 bases from V and 3 bases from J, the junction contained 4 bases not matched to a gene. The CDR3 extends over 14 amino acids. Germline lookup yields CDR1 SGHVS and CDR2 FQNEAQ. CDR3 sequence: CASSVTGGDTEAFF. The CDR3, as DNA: TGTGCCAGCAGCGTAACAGGGGGCGACACTGAAGCTTTCTTT.

The chain joins TRBV5-1 to TRBJ2-5, with 16 bases fitting TRBD2. Per germline, CDR1 SGHRS and CDR2 YFSETQ. CDR3 size: 18 residues. V dropped 4 bases and J dropped 2; count of bases not matched to a gene: 8. The CDR3 reads CASSGGTSGRARQETQYF. Written as DNA, the CDR3 is TGCGCCAGCAGCGGCGGGACTAGCGGGAGGGCACGACAAGAGACCCAGTACTTC.

The chain links TRBV5-6 to TRBJ2-1, with 8 bases aligning to TRBD2. The CDR3 covers 15 residues. V lost 2 bases and J lost 4; bases outside the gene matches: 5. CDR1 and CDR2 from the germline V gene are SGHDT and YYEEEE. The CDR3 sequence: CASSFRGRTYNEQFF. The CDR3 DNA follows: TGTGCCAGCAGCTTCCGCGGGAGGACGTACAATGAGCAGTTCTTC.

The J gene is TRBJ2-1, the V gene TRBV7-8, with 12 bases matching TRBD2. This CDR3 is 18 amino acids long. Trimming cost V 5 bases and J 7 bases; bases outside gene matches: 15. Germline loops: CDR1 SGHVS, CDR2 FQNEAQ. CDR3 region: CASSPPWTSGNTVNEQFF. CDR3 DNA sequence: TGTGCCAGCAGCCCGCCCTGGACTAGCGGGAACACCGTTAATGAGCAGTTCTTC.